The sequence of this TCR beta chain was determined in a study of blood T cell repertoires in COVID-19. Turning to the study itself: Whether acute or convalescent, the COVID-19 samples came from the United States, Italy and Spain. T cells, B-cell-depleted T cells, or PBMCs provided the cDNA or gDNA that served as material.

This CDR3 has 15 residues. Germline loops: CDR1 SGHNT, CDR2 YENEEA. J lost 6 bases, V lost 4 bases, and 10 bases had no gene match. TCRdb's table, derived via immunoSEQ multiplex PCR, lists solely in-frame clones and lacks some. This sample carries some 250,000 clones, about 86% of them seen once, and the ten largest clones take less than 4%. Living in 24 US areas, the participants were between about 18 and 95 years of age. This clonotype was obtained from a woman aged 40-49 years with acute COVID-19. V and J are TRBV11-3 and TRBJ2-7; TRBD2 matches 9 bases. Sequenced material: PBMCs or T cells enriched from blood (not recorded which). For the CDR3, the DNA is TGTGCCAGCAGCTCGCGGTCTAGCGGGAAGGTCGAGCAGTACTTC. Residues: CASSSRSSGKVEQYF.